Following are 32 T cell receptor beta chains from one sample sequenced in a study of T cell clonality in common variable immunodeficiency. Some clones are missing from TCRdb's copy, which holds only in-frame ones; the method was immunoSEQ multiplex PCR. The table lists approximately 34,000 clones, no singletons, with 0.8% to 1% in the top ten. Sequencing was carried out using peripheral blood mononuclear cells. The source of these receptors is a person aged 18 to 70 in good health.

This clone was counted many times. Incomplete CDR3 DNA: TGCAGTGCTAGGGGGGACAGGGATAACACTGAA. Protein sequence: CSARGDRDNTE. The full CDR3 reads CSARGDRDNTEAFF. V usage is TRBV20-1 and J usage is TRBJ1-1; the match to TRBD1 covers 9 bases. The read comes to an end 3 residues before the CDR3 does, leaving the germline J gene to fill in the end. The germline V gene encodes CDR1 DFQATT and CDR2 SNEGSKA (reference sequence). Trimming removed 3 bases from V and 2 bases from J; junction bases left unmatched: 4. The CDR3 spans 14 residues.

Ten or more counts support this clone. CDR3 DNA, as far as it was read: TGTGCCACCGAAGGCGGGGCCAACGTC. Its translation is CATEGGANV. The CDR3 in full is CATEGGANVLTF. This sequence joins TRBV10-3 and TRBJ2-6; D remains unclear. The read gets to within 3 residues of the CDR3 end, and the germline J gene fills in the rest. With 10 bases removed from V and 4 bases from J, the gap between germline ends came to 8 bases. The CDR3 covers 12 residues. Per germline, CDR1 ENHRY and CDR2 SYGVKD.

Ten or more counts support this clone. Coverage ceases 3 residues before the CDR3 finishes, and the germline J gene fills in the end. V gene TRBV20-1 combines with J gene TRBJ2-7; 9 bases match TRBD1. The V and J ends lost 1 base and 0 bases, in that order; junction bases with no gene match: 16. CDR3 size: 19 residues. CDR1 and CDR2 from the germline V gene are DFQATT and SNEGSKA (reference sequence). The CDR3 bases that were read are TGCAGTGCTAGAGCCTCACCGGGACAGGGTAAGGGGACCTCCTACGAG. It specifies CSARASPGQGKGTSYE. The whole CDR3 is CSARASPGQGKGTSYEQYF.

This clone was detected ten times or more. CDR3 sequence reads: CASSRGRASYEQYF. CDR3 bases read: TGCGCCAGCAGTCGCGGGAGGGCCTCCTACGAG. J is TRBJ2-7 and V is TRBV4-1; 9 bases map to TRBD2. The read falls 3 residues short of the CDR3 end, and the missing part is taken from the germline J gene. Germline V CDR1 and CDR2: MGHRA, YSYEKL. The CDR3 extends over 14 amino acids. Trimming at V came to 6 bases and at J to 0 bases, leaving 3 bases not matched to a gene.

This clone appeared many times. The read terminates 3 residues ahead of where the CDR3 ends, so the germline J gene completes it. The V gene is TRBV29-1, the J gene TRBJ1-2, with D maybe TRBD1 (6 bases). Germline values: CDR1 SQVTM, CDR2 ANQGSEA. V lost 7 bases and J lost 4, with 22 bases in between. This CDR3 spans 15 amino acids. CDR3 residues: CSALGQFRGGYGYTF. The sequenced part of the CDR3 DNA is TGCAGCGCCCTAGGGCAATTCCGAGGGGGCTATGGC.

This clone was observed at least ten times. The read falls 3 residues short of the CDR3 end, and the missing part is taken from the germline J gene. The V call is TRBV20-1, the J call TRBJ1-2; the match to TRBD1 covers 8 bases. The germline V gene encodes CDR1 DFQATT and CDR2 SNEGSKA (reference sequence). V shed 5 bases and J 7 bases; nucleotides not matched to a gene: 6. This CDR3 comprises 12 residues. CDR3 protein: CSAQDRDLGYTF. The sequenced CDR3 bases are TGCAGTGCTCAGGACAGGGATCTTGGC.

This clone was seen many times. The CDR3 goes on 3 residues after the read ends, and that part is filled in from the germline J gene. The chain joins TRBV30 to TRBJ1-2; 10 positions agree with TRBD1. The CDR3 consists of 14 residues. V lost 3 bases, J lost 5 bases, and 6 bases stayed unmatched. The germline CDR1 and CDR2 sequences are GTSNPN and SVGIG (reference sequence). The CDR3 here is CAWSLDRGYYGYTF. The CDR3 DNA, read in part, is TGTGCCTGGAGCCTGGACAGGGGGTATTATGGC.

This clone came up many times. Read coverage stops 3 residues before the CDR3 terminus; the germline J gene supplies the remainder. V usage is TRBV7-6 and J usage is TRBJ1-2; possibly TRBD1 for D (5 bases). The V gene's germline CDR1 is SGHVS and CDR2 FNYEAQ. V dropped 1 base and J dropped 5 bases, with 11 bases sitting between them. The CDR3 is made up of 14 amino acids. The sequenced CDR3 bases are TGTGCCAGCAGCTTAGGGTCAGGGTGGTATGGC. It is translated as CASSLGSGWYG. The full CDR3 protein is CASSLGSGWYGYTF.

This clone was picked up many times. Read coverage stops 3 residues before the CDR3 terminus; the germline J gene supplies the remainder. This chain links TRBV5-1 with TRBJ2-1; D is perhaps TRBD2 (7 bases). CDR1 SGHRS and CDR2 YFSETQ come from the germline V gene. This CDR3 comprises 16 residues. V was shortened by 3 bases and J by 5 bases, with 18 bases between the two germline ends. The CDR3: CASSSKGGRGNNEQFF. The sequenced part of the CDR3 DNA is TGCGCCAGCAGCTCCAAGGGGGGGCGGGGAAACAATGAG.

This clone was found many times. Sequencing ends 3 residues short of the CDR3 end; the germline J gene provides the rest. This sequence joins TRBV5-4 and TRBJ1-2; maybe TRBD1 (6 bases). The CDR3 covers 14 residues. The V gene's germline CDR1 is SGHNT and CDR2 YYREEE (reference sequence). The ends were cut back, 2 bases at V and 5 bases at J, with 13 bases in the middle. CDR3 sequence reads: CASSLRTVRYGYTF. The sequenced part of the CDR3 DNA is TGTGCCAGCAGCTTAAGGACAGTTCGGTATGGC.

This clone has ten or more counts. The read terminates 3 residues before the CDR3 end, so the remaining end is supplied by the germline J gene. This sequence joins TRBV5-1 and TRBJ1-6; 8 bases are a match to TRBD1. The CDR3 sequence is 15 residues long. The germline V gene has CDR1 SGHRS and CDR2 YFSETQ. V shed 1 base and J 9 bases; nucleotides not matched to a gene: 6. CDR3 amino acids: CASSLPTGEASPLHF. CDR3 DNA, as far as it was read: TGCGCCAGCAGCTTGCCGACAGGGGAGGCTTCACCC.

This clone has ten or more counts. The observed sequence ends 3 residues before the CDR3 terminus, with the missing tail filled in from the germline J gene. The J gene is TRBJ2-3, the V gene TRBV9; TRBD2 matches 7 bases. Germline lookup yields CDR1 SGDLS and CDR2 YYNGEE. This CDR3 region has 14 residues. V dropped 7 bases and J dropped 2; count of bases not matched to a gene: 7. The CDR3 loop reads CASSPTSYTDTQYF. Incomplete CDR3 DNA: TGTGCCAGCTCACCGACTAGCTACACAGATACG. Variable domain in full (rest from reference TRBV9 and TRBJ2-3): DSGVTQTPKHLITATGQRVTLRCSPRSGDLSVYWYQQSLDQGLQFLIQYYNGEERAKGNILERFSAQQFPDLHSELNLSSLELGDSALYFCASSPTSYTDTQYFGPGTRLTVL.

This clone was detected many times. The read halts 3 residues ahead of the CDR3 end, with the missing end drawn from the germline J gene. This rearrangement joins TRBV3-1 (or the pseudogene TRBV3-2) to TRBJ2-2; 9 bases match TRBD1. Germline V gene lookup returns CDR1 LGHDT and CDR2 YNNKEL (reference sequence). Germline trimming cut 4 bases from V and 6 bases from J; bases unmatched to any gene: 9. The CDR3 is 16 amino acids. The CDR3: CASSLRDRVLAGELFF. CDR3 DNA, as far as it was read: TGTGCCAGCAGCCTTAGGGACAGGGTATTGGCCGGGGAG.

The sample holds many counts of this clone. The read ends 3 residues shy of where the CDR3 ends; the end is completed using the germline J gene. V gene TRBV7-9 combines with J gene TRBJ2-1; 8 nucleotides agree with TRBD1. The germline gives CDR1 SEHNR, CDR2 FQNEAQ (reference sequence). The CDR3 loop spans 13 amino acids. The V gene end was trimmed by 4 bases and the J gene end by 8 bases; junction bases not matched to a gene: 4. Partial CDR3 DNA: TGTGCCAGCAGCTACTCGACAGGGGATGAG. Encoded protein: CASSYSTGDE. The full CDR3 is CASSYSTGDEQFF.

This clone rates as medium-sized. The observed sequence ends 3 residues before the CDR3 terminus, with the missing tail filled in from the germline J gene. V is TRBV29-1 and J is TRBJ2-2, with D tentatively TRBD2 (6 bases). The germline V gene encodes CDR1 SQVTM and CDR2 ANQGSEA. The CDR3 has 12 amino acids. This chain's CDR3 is CSVKTSGEWLFF. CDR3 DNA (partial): TGCAGCGTGAAAACTTCGGGGGAATGG.

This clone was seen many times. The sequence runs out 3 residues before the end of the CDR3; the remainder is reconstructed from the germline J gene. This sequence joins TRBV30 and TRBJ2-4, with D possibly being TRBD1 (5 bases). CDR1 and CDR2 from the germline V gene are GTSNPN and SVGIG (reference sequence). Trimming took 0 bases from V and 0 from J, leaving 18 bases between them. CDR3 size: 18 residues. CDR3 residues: CAWSVSRVFILAKNIQYF. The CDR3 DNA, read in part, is TGTGCCTGGAGTGTAAGCAGGGTTTTTATACTAGCCAAAAACATT. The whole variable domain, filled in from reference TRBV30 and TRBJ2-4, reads SQTIHQWPATLVQPVGSPLSLECTVEGTSNPNLYWYRQAAGRGLQLLFYSVGIGQISSEVPQNLSASRPQDRQFILSSKKLLLSDSGFYLCAWSVSRVFILAKNIQYFGAGTRLSVL.

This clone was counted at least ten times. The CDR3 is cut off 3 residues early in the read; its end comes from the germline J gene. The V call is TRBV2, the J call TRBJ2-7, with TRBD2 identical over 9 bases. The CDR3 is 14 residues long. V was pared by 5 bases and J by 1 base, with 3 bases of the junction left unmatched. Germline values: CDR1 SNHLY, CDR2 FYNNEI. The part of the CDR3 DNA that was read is TGTGCCAGCAGTAGCGGGGGGTTTTCCTACGAG. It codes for CASSSGGFSYE. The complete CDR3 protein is CASSSGGFSYEQYF.

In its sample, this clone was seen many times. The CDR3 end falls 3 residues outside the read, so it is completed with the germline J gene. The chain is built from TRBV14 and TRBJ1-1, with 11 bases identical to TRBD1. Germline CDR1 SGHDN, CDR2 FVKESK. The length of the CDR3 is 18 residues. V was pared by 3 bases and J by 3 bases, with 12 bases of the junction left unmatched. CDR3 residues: CASSQASGDRGLDTEAFF. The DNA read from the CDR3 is TGTGCCAGCAGCCAGGCTTCCGGGGACAGGGGGTTGGACACTGAA.

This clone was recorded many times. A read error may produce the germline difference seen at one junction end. This CDR3 reads CASSHTLAGESYEQYF. The CDR3 DNA, read in part, is TGCGCCAGCAGCCACACTCTAGCGGGAGAATCCTACGAG. V gene TRBV4-2 combines with J gene TRBJ2-7; 10 nucleotides match TRBD2. With the read ending 3 residues before the CDR3 end, the germline J gene is used to fill in that end. CDR1 and CDR2 from the germline V gene are LGHNA and YNFKEQ. This CDR3 spans 16 amino acids.

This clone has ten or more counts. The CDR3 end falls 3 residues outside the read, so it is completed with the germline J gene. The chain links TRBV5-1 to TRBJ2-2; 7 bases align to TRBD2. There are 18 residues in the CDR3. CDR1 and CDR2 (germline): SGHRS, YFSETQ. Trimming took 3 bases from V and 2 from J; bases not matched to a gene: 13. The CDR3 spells CASSSLRSGGSNTGELFF. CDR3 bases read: TGCGCCAGCAGCTCCCTCCGTTCGGGGGGATCAAACACCGGGGAG.

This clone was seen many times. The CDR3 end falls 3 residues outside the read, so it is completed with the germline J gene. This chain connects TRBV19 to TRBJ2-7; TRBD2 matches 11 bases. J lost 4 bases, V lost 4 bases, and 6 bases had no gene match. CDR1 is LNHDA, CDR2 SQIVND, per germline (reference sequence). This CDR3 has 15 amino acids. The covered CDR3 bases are TGTGCCAGTAGTAAAACGACTAGCGGGACTTACGAG. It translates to CASSKTTSGTYE. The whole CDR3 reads CASSKTTSGTYEQYF.

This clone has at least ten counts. The part of the CDR3 DNA that was read is TGTGCCATCAGTGAGAAAGACAGGGGGCGAAGCACCGGGGAG. Its protein is CAISEKDRGRSTGE. The full CDR3 reads CAISEKDRGRSTGELFF. The J gene is TRBJ2-2, the V gene TRBV10-3; TRBD1 aligns across 10 bases. Read data end 3 residues before the CDR3 end; the end is taken from the germline J gene. From germline, CDR1 is ENHRY and CDR2 SYGVKD. After removal of 2 bases from V and 4 bases from J, the junction contained 7 bases not matched to a gene. The CDR3 is made up of 17 amino acids.

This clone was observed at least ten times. This CDR3 reads CASSEQDYSNQPQHF. The sequenced part of the CDR3 DNA is TGTGCCAGCAGTGAACAGGATTATAGCAATCAGCCC. J is TRBJ1-5 and V is TRBV2; D ambiguous. The read halts 3 residues ahead of the CDR3 end, with the missing end drawn from the germline J gene. Germline lookup yields CDR1 SNHLY and CDR2 FYNNEI. The ends were cut back, 2 bases at V and 0 bases at J, with 8 bases in the middle. There are 15 residues in the CDR3.

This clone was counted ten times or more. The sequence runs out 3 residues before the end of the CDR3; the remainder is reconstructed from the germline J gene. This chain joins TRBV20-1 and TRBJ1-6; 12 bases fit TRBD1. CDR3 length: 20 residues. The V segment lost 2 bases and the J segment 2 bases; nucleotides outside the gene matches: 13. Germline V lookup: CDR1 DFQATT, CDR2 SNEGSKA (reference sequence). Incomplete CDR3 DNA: TGCAGTGCTAGAACGCTGTTCGGGACAGGGGGCGCCCCCTATAATTCACCC. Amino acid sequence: CSARTLFGTGGAPYNSP. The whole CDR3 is CSARTLFGTGGAPYNSPLHF.

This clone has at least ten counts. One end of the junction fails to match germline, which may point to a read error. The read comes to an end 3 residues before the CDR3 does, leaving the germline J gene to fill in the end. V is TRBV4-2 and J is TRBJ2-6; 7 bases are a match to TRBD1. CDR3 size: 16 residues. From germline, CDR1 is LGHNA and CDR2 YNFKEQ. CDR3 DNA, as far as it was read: TGCGCCAGCAGTCCCCAAGGGGGCACTGGGGCCAACGTC. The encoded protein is CASSPQGGTGANV. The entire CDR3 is CASSPQGGTGANVLTF.

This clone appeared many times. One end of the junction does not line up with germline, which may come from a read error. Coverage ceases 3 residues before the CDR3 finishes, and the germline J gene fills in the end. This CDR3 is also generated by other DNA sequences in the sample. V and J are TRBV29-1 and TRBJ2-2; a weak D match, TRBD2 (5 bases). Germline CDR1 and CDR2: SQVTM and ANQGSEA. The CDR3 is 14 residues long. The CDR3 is CSVVPSLNTGELFF. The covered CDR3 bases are TGCAGCGTTGTTCCTAGCTTGAACACTGGGGAG.

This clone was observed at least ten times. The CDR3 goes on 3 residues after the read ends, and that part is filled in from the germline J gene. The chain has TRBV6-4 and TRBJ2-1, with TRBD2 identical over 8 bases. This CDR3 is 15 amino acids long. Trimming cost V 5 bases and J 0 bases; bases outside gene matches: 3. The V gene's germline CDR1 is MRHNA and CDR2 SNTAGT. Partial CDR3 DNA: TGTGCCAGCAGTACTAGCGGCAGCTCCTACAATGAG. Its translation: CASSTSGSSYNE. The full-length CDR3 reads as CASSTSGSSYNEQFF.

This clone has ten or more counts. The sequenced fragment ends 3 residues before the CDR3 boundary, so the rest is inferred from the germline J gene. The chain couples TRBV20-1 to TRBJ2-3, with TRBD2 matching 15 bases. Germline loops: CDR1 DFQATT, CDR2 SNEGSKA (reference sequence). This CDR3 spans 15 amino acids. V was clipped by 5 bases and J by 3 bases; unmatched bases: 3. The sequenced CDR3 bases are TGCAGTGCTCCCGGGACTAGCGGGGGGACAGATACG. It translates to CSAPGTSGGTDT. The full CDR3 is CSAPGTSGGTDTQYF.

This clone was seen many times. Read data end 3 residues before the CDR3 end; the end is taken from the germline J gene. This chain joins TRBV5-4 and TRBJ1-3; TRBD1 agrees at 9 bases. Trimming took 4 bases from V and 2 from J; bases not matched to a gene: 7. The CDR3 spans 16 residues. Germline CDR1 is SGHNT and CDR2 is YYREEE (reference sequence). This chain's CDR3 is CASSIGTGSTGNTIYF. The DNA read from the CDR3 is TGTGCCAGCAGCATCGGGACAGGGAGCACTGGAAACACC.

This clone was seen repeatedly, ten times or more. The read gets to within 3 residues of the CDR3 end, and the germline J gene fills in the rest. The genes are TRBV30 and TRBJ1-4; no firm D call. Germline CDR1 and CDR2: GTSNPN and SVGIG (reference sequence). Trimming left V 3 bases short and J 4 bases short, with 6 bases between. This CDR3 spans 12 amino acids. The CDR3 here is CAWRFGNEKLFF. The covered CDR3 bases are TGTGCCTGGAGGTTCGGTAATGAAAAA.

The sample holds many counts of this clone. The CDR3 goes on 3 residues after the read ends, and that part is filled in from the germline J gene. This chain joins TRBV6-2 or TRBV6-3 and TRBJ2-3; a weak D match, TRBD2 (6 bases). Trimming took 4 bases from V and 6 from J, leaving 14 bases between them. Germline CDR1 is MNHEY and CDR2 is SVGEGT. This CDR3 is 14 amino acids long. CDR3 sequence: CASSLGLSSDTQYF. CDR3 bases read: TGTGCCAGCAGTTTAGGACTATCGTCCGATACG.

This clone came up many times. The chain's CDR3 is CASSYSTSSYEQYF. Partial CDR3 DNA: TGTGCCAGCAGTTACTCGACTAGCTCCTACGAG. The chain couples TRBV6-2 or TRBV6-3 to TRBJ2-7, with D possibly matching TRBD2 (6 bases). The read falls 3 residues short of the CDR3 end, and the missing part is taken from the germline J gene. Trimming left V 0 bases short and J 0 bases short, with 6 bases between. Germline CDR1 and CDR2: MNHEY and SVGEGT. The CDR3 extends over 14 amino acids.